A selection of T cell receptor beta chains follows, all from one sample in a study of blood T cell repertoires in COVID-19. TCRdb's copy holds only in-frame clones and misses some; the assay was immunoSEQ multiplex PCR. The table lists 450,000 to 600,000 clones, about 90% of them singletons. The sequenced material came from PBMCs or T cells enriched from blood (not recorded which). The receptors originated from a woman aged 18-29 years who had recovered from COVID-19. CDR3s include the opening cysteine and the closing phenylalanine or tryptophan. The D gene is left open where the match is weak. Size is omitted from some rows. Given values are once, few, many or a class for expanded clones.

>18|TRBV6-1|.|TRBD1|TRBJ1-2
TGTGCCAGCAGTGAACCCCGTACAGGTTTGTACAGGGGCAATGGCTACACCTTC
CASSEPRTGLYRGNGYTF
>12|TRBV2|.|.|TRBJ2-7
TGTGCCAGCAGCGGGGTTACAGAAGAGCAGTACTTC
CASSGVTEEQYF
>17|TRBV10-3|.|.|TRBJ2-3
TGTGCCATCAGTGACCTTAGCTGGGTGGGACTCACAGATACGCAGTATTTT
CAISDLSWVGLTDTQYF
>13|TRBV11-3|.|.|TRBJ1-1
TGTGCCAGCAGCTTAGTTCGCGGGGCAGGAGCTTTCTTT
CASSLVRGAGAFF
>14|TRBV2|.|.|TRBJ2-3
TGTGCCAGCAGTAAACAGGTCGTGGGAGATACGCAGTATTTT
CASSKQVVGDTQYF
>16|TRBV5-1|.|TRBD2|TRBJ2-2
TGCGCCAGCAGCTTGGCTGGGGTAGCGGGCACCGGGGAGCTGTTTTTT
CASSLAGVAGTGELFF
>16|TRBV3-1/TRBV3-2|.|TRBD2|TRBJ2-5
TGTGCCAGCAGCCAAGGGACGACTAGCGGGGGGGAGACCCAGTACTTC
CASSQGTTSGGETQYF
>14|TRBV2|.|.|TRBJ1-4
TGTGCCAGCAGTTATAGGGAGGGGAATGAAAAACTGTTTTTT
CASSYREGNEKLFF
>17|TRBV5-5|.|.|TRBJ2-3
TGTGCCAGCAGTTTCTCTCCCTTCGGTCGTGTCACAGATACGCAGTATTTT
CASSFSPFGRVTDTQYF
>14|TRBV5-1|.|.|TRBJ1-1
TGCGCCAGCAGCGTGGACAGTGTGAACACTGAAGCTTTCTTT
CASSVDSVNTEAFF
>13|TRBV5-6|.|.|TRBJ2-2
TGTGCCAGCAGCGCCGGGAAAACCGGGGAGCTGTTTTTT
CASSAGKTGELFF
>14|TRBV2|.|.|TRBJ2-3
TGTGCCAGCAGTGAAGGACTTCGCGGAGATACGCAGTATTTT
CASSEGLRGDTQYF
>18|TRBV5-1|.|.|TRBJ2-1
TGCGCCAGCAGGCCCCCCCCTAGCAACACCCCTTTGGGCAATGAGCAGTTCTTC
CASRPPPSNTPLGNEQFF
>13|TRBV30|.|.|TRBJ2-3
TGTGCCGGGGACGGGGGAATCACAGATACGCAGTATTTT
CAGDGGITDTQYF
>14|TRBV10-3|.|TRBD1|TRBJ1-4
TGTGCCATCAAGGGAACAGGGGGAAGTGAAAAACTGTTTTTT
CAIKGTGGSEKLFF
>13|TRBV30|.|TRBD1|TRBJ1-1
TGTGCCTGGAGTCCCCTCAGGGGGACTGAAGCTTTCTTT
CAWSPLRGTEAFF
>18|TRBV4-2|.|TRBD2|TRBJ2-3
TGTGCCAGCAGCCAAGATTCGTCTAGCGGGGGGACCCCAGATACGCAGTATTTT
CASSQDSSSGGTPDTQYF
>15|TRBV5-4|.|TRBD1|TRBJ1-2
TGTGCCAGCAGCGATGGACAGGGGGCGTCTCATGGCTACACCTTC
CASSDGQGASHGYTF
>16|TRBV6-6|.|.|TRBJ1-3
TGTGCCAGCAGTTATGGGGGGGTGGACAAGGGAAACACCATATATTTT
CASSYGGVDKGNTIYF
>14|TRBV6-5|.|TRBD1|TRBJ1-2
TGTGCCAGCACCCAAGGACAGGGAAGATTTGGCTACACCTTC
CASTQGQGRFGYTF
>16|TRBV6-4|once|TRBD1|TRBJ1-1
TGTGCCAGCAGTGTGGTCGGAGGACAGGTGAACACTGAAGCTTTCTTT
CASSVVGGQVNTEAFF
>13|TRBV10-3|.|.|TRBJ1-4
TGTGCCATCAGAGGACAGCTAAATGAAAAACTGTTTTTT
CAIRGQLNEKLFF
>14|TRBV29-1|.|TRBD1|TRBJ2-3
TGCAGCGTTCCCGGTCGGGACAGATCGGATACGCAGTATTTT
CSVPGRDRSDTQYF
>14|TRBV7-3|once|TRBD1|TRBJ1-1
TGTGCCAGCAGCTCCGGACAGGAGAACACTGAAGCTTTCTTT
CASSSGQENTEAFF
>14|TRBV4-1|.|.|TRBJ2-7
TGCGCCAGCAGCCAAGATAGCCGAAATTACGAGCAGTACTTC
CASSQDSRNYEQYF
>14|TRBV27|.|TRBD2|TRBJ2-1
TGTGCCAGCAGTCGCGGGGGTCGGTACAATGAGCAGTTCTTC
CASSRGGRYNEQFF
>15|TRBV30|.|.|TRBJ1-1
TGTGCCTGGAGTCCCCGGGTCTCAGCAGACACTGAAGCTTTCTTT
CAWSPRVSADTEAFF
>18|TRBV5-1|.|TRBD1|TRBJ1-2
TGCGCCAGCAGCTTGGACCCGGGACAGGGTCACAATAACTATGGCTACACCTTC
CASSLDPGQGHNNYGYTF
>13|TRBV5-1|.|.|TRBJ1-1
TGCGCCAGCAGCTTTACAAGGAACACTGAAGCTTTCTTT
CASSFTRNTEAFF
>16|TRBV6-1|few|TRBD1|TRBJ1-1
TGTGCCAGCAGTGAGGAACAGGGGGCAGTGAACACTGAAGCTTTCTTT
CASSEEQGAVNTEAFF
>16|TRBV7-6|.|.|TRBJ1-3
TGTGCCAGCAGCGCGCAGGGCCTCTCCTCTGGAAACACCATATATTTT
CASSAQGLSSGNTIYF